The 24 T cell receptor beta chains presented below share a single source sample, sequenced in a study of T cell responses to AZD1222 COVID-19 vaccine. The repertoire was sequenced with immunoSEQ multiplex PCR; TCRdb's copy has only in-frame clones and lacks some. The repertoire holds under 110,000 clones, with roughly 88% as singletons. This material consisted of peripheral blood, taken 28 days after the second AZD1222 dose. The origin of the receptors is an adult who received the AZD1222 COVID-19 vaccine.

With respect to this clone: Possible read error: a much larger clone is one base away. The gene calls are TRBV6-5 and TRBJ2-5; D unresolved. Germline V gene data show CDR1 as MNHEY and CDR2 as SVGAGI. There are 13 residues in the CDR3. V lost 6 bases, J lost 3 bases, and 11 bases lay in between. This CDR3 reads CASSQGIEETQYF. The DNA for the CDR3 is TGTGCCAGCAGCCAAGGGATAGAAGAGACCCAGTACTTC.

CDR3 sequence (DNA): TGCGCCAGCAGCTCACTTAACTTGGGCAGCTCCTACGAGCAGTACTTC. This gives the protein CASSSLNLGSSYEQYF. The V and J genes are TRBV5-1 and TRBJ2-7; D uncertain. The germline V and J ends were trimmed by 3 bases and 0 bases, with 16 bases remaining between them. In germline, CDR1 is SGHRS, CDR2 YFSETQ. The CDR3 is 16 amino acids.

The chain recombines TRBV21-1 with TRBJ2-2; the D call in the table, TRBD2, was not verified against the DNA. TRBV21-1 is a known pseudogene. This CDR3 is 16 amino acids long. The CDR3, as DNA: TGTGCCAGCAGCAAAGGAAGAGGCAGAAACACCGGGGAGCTGTTTTTT. Protein sequence: CASSKGRGRNTGELFF.

This chain connects TRBV18 to TRBJ2-7, with TRBD2 matching over 7 bases. The V gene's germline CDR1 is KGHSH and CDR2 LQKENI. Trimming removed 0 bases from V and 2 bases from J; junction bases left unmatched: 7. CDR3 length equals 16 residues. CDR3 in amino acids: CASSPPVRGGPYEQYF. The CDR3 DNA reads TGTGCCAGCTCACCACCCGTCCGCGGGGGACCCTACGAGCAGTACTTC.

This clone was recorded only once. The chain combines TRBV6-5 with TRBJ2-1; 10 bases are a match to TRBD2. From germline, CDR1 is MNHEY and CDR2 SVGAGI. Losses at the gene ends were 6 bases for V and 10 bases for J; bases not matched to a gene: 12. This CDR3 is built from 15 residues. CDR3 bases: TGTGCCAGCAGACCCCTAGCGGGGGCGACTAAGGAGCAGTTCTTC. Residues: CASRPLAGATKEQFF.

V usage is TRBV3-1 (or the pseudogene TRBV3-2) and J usage is TRBJ2-3; no firm D call. The CDR3 is made up of 12 amino acids. Between the trimmed V and J ends, which lost 4 bases and 6 bases, there was a span of 8 bases. Germline CDR1 and CDR2: LGHDT and YNNKEL (reference sequence). The CDR3 bases are TGTGCCAGCAGCCCCCGAGGCGATACGCAGTATTTT. Its translation: CASSPRGDTQYF.

The rearrangement links TRBV2 to TRBJ2-6; the D is unclear. The CDR3 is 16 amino acids. The germline V gene encodes CDR1 SNHLY and CDR2 FYNNEI. V lost 5 bases to trimming and J lost 2 bases, with 13 bases between them. Here the CDR3 reads CASSRRAGAGANVLTF. For the CDR3, the DNA is TGTGCCAGCAGTCGAAGGGCTGGGGCTGGGGCCAACGTCCTGACTTTC.

This clone was counted a single time. The chain recombines TRBV7-8 with TRBJ2-7; D might be TRBD1 (5 bases). The CDR3 has 13 amino acids. CDR1 is SGHVS and CDR2 is FQNEAQ in the germline V gene. V was shortened by 5 bases and J by 7 bases, with 15 bases between the two germline ends. CDR3 in amino acids: CASSHRQSWEQYF. The CDR3 DNA sequence: TGTGCCAGCAGCCACAGGCAATCATGGGAGCAGTACTTC.

This chain connects TRBV28 to TRBJ1-4, with TRBD1 identical over 7 bases. V shed 8 bases, J shed 8 bases, and the junction held 11 bases outside the gene matches. CDR1 is MDHEN, CDR2 SYDVKM, per germline. The CDR3 runs to 14 residues. The DNA for the CDR3 is TGTGCCAGCGGTCAGGGGGGTAAATGGGAAAAACTGTTTTTT. Translated, it gives CASGQGGKWEKLFF.

This chain uses TRBV4-1 with TRBJ2-6, with 10 bases that match TRBD1. V dropped 0 bases and J dropped 1; count of bases not matched to a gene: 9. Germline V gene data show CDR1 as MGHRA and CDR2 as YSYEKL. CDR3 size: 20 residues. The CDR3 region is CASSQDFVGQGFSGANVLTF. In nucleotides, the CDR3 is TGCGCCAGCAGCCAAGACTTCGTGGGACAGGGGTTTTCTGGGGCCAACGTCCTGACTTTC.

The genes are TRBV27 and TRBJ2-7, with D unresolved. There are 14 residues in the CDR3. The germline V gene has CDR1 MNHEY and CDR2 SMNVEV (reference sequence). Trimming left V 3 bases short and J 0 bases short, with 9 bases between. DNA for the CDR3: TGTGCCAGCAGTTTCAGACGGAGCTCCTACGAGCAGTACTTC. This encodes CASSFRRSSYEQYF.

This chain joins TRBV6-5 and TRBJ1-1; no reliable D call. The CDR3 extends over 13 amino acids. CDR1 and CDR2 (germline): MNHEY, SVGAGI. Trimming shortened V by 5 bases and J by 1 base, and 8 bases separated the two germline ends. CDR3 bases: TGTGCCAGCAGTAGATTAAAGAACACTGAAGCTTTCTTT. Protein product: CASSRLKNTEAFF.

This sequence joins TRBV7-9 and TRBJ2-1; the match to TRBD2 covers 8 bases. The V segment lost 3 bases and the J segment 5 bases; nucleotides outside the gene matches: 6. There are 15 residues in the CDR3. Germline assignment: CDR1 SEHNR and CDR2 FQNEAQ (reference sequence). The CDR3 reads CASSFRTSQNNEQFF. The CDR3 nucleotides read TGTGCCAGCAGCTTCCGGACTAGCCAGAACAATGAGCAGTTCTTC.

V is TRBV4-2 and J is TRBJ2-3; 13 bases match TRBD2. J was trimmed by 10 bases and V by 4 bases; bases with no gene match: 5. This CDR3 is 14 amino acids long. Looked up from germline, CDR1 is LGHNA and CDR2 is YNFKEQ. This chain's CDR3 is CASSPRTSGGAQYF. The CDR3 DNA is TGTGCCAGCAGCCCCCGGACTAGCGGGGGTGCGCAGTATTTT.

This clone was counted once. This chain uses TRBV5-6 with TRBJ2-7; no clear D. CDR3 size: 14 residues. Per the germline V gene, CDR1 is SGHDT and CDR2 is YYEEEE. The ends were cut back, 0 bases at V and 3 bases at J, with 10 bases in the middle. DNA of the CDR3: TGTGCCAGCAGCTTGGTACAGTCGGGCTACGAGCAGTACTTC. Its protein is CASSLVQSGYEQYF. Looking up the rest from reference TRBV5-6 and TRBJ2-7 gives the full variable domain: DAGVTQSPTHLIKTRGQQVTLRCSPKSGHDTVSWYQQALGQGPQFIFQYYEEEERQRGNFPDRFSGHQFPNYSSELNVNALLLGDSALYLCASSLVQSGYEQYFGPGTRLTVT.

Worth noting for this clone: The same CDR3 can be traced to other DNA sequences in this sample. The chain carries TRBV5-1 and TRBJ1-4; 8 nucleotides match TRBD1. The germline V gene has CDR1 SGHRS and CDR2 YFSETQ. V gave up 2 bases and J gave up 8 bases; unmatched junction bases: 5. The CDR3 has 14 residues. CDR3 region: CASSLGQGGEKLFF. In nucleotides, the CDR3 is TGCGCCAGCAGCTTAGGACAGGGAGGAGAAAAACTGTTTTTT. The full variable domain, its missing parts supplied by reference TRBV5-1 and TRBJ1-4, is KAGVTQTPRYLIKTRGQQVTLSCSPISGHRSVSWYQQTPGQGLQFLFEYFSETQRNKGNFPGRFSGRQFSNSRSEMNVSTLELGDSALYLCASSLGQGGEKLFFGSGTQLSVL.

This chain uses TRBV7-9 with TRBJ1-1; D gene uncertain. This CDR3 has 15 amino acids. Trimming stripped 5 bases from V and 3 bases from J, with 16 bases between. Per the germline V gene, CDR1 is SEHNR and CDR2 is FQNEAQ (reference sequence). The CDR3 spells CASSRSGGTDTEAFF. CDR3 in DNA: TGTGCCAGCAGCCGCTCCGGTGGAACGGACACTGAAGCTTTCTTT. The variable domain in full, with the rest retrieved from reference TRBV7-9 and TRBJ1-1, is DTGVSQNPRHKITKRGQNVTFRCDPISEHNRLYWYRQTLGQGPEFLTYFQNEAQLEKSRLLSDRFSAERPKGSFSTLEIQRTEQGDSAMYLCASSRSGGTDTEAFFGQGTRLTVV.

The chain carries TRBV29-1 and TRBJ2-7, with 8 bases fitting TRBD1. Germline V gene data show CDR1 as SQVTM and CDR2 as ANQGSEA. The CDR3 consists of 13 residues. V gave up 7 bases and J gave up 1 base; unmatched junction bases: 6. CDR3: CSAWDRWSYEQYF. Written as DNA, the CDR3 is TGCAGCGCCTGGGACAGGTGGTCCTACGAGCAGTACTTC.

This chain joins TRBV19 and TRBJ1-1, with no clear D. The CDR3 has 12 amino acids. Deletions cut 4 bases from V and 1 base from J, with 4 bases between. CDR1 and CDR2 (germline): LNHDA, SQIVND (reference sequence). The CDR3: CASSTGNTEAFF. As DNA, the CDR3 is TGTGCCAGTAGTACAGGGAACACTGAAGCTTTCTTT.

This clone has just a few counts. The chain employs TRBV7-2 and TRBJ1-2, with 8 bases lining up with TRBD1. Germline CDR1 and CDR2: SGHTA and FQGNSA. J gave up 5 bases and V 1 base, and 3 bases lay outside the gene matches. The CDR3 is 14 amino acids. As DNA, the CDR3 is TGTGCCAGCAGCTTAGGACAGGGGAGGTATGGCTACACCTTC. It specifies CASSLGQGRYGYTF.

The V call is TRBV7-3, the J call TRBJ2-2; a possible D gene is TRBD1 (7 bases). V gave up 6 bases and J gave up 6 bases, with 14 bases separating them. Germline V CDR1 and CDR2: SGHTA, FQGTGA. The CDR3 extends over 14 amino acids. In DNA form, the CDR3 reads TGTGCCAGCAGAAGGGCAGGGGGGCCCGGGGAGCTGTTTTTT. It encodes CASRRAGGPGELFF. Full variable domain (remainder filled in from reference TRBV7-3 and TRBJ2-2): GAGVSQTPSNKVTEKGKYVELRCDPISGHTALYWYRQSLGQGPEFLIYFQGTGAADDSGLPNDRFFAVRPEGSVSTLKIQRTERGDSAVYLCASRRAGGPGELFFGEGSRLTVL.

The CDR3: CASSPGQGRETQYF. The CDR3, as DNA: TGTGCCAGCAGCCCCGGACAGGGGAGGGAGACCCAGTACTTC. V gene TRBV7-3 combines with J gene TRBJ2-5; 9 nucleotides align to TRBD1. Germline assignment: CDR1 SGHTA and CDR2 FQGTGA. V lost 5 bases, J lost 5 bases, and 6 bases stayed unmatched. The CDR3 length is 14 residues.

The chain employs TRBV11-2 and TRBJ1-2, with 9 bases matching TRBD1. J lost 7 bases, V lost 4 bases, and 19 bases had no gene match. Germline V gene lookup returns CDR1 SGHAT and CDR2 FQNNGV. This CDR3 contains 18 residues. The CDR3 nucleotides are TGTGCCAGCAGCTCCTCCGGGGACAGGGAGGGACGCCGGAGTGGCTACACCTTC. Amino acid sequence: CASSSSGDREGRRSGYTF.

The rearrangement links TRBV19 to TRBJ1-6; 8 nucleotides agree with TRBD1. Unmatched junction bases numbered 11, after V lost 7 bases and J lost 9 bases. The CDR3 contains 15 residues. Per the germline V gene, CDR1 is LNHDA and CDR2 is SQIVND (reference sequence). The CDR3 is CASTLQGGFGSPLHF. The CDR3 bases are TGTGCCAGTACCTTACAGGGGGGGTTTGGTTCACCCCTCCACTTT.